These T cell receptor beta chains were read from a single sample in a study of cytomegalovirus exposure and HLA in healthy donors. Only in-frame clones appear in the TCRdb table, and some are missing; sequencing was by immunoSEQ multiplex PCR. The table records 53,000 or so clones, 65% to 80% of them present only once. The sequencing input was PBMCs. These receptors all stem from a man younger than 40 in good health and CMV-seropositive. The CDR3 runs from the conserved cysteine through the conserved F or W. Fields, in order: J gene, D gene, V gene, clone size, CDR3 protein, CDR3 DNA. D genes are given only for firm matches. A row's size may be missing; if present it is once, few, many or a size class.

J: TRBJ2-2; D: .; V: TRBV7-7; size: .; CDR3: CASSLVSSPTLGELFF; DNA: TGTGCCAGCAGCTTAGTATCTAGCCCAACCCTCGGGGAGCTGTTTTTT
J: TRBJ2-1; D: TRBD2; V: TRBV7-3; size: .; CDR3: CASSRGGSGDYNEQFF; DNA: TGTGCCAGCAGCCGAGGGGGTAGCGGGGACTACAATGAGCAGTTCTTC
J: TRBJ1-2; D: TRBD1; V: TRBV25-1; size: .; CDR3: CASSAPGQEHYGYTF; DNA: TGTGCCAGCAGTGCCCCGGGACAGGAACACTATGGCTACACCTTC
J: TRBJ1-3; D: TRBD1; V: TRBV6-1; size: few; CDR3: CASSDRDRVGTIYF; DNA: TGTGCCAGCAGTGACCGGGACAGGGTAGGCACCATATATTTT
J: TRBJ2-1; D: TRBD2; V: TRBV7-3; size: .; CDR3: CASSHLAPGGEQFF; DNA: TGTGCCAGCAGCCACCTAGCACCGGGGGGTGAGCAGTTCTTC
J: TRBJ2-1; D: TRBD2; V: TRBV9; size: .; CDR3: CASSVGGGTNEQFF; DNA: TGTGCCAGCAGCGTGGGCGGGGGGACTAATGAGCAGTTCTTC
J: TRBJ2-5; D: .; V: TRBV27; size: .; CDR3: CASSLWGPEETQYF; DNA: TGTGCCAGCAGTTTGTGGGGGCCCGAAGAGACCCAGTACTTC
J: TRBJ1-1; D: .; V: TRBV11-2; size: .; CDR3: CASSFLQGSNTEAFF; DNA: TGTGCCAGCAGCTTCCTTCAGGGATCGAACACTGAAGCTTTCTTT
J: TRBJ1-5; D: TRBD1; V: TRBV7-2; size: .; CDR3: CASSSDRGWKPQHF; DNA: TGTGCCAGCAGCTCAGACAGGGGGTGGAAGCCCCAGCATTTT
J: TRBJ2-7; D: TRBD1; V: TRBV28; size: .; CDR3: CASSTGQQREQYF; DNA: TGTGCCAGCAGCACGGGACAGCAAAGGGAGCAGTACTTC
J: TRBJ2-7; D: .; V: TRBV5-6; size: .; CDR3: CASTARGLSSYEQYF; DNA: TGTGCCAGCACAGCCCGAGGCCTTAGCTCCTACGAGCAGTACTTC
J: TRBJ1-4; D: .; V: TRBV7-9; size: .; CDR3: CASSFGMEATNEKLFF; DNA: TGTGCCAGCAGCTTCGGCATGGAGGCAACTAATGAAAAACTGTTTTTT
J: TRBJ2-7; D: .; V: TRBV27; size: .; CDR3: CASSLKGWAYEQYF; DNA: TGTGCCAGCAGTTTAAAGGGGTGGGCCTACGAGCAGTACTTC
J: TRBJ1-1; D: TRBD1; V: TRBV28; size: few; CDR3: CASRSGQLFKNTEAFF; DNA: TGTGCCAGCAGGTCGGGACAGCTTTTCAAGAACACTGAAGCTTTCTTT
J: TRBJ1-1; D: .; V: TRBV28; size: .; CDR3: CASSLVEGSEAFF; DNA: TGTGCCAGCAGTTTGGTGGAGGGTTCTGAAGCTTTCTTT
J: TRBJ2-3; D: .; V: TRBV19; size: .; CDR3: CASSEARQKIGPDTQYF; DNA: TGTGCCAGTAGTGAAGCCCGACAGAAAATTGGCCCAGATACGCAGTATTTT
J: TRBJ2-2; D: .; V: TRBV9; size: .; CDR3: CASSPSGATTGELFF; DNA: TGTGCCAGCAGCCCGAGTGGGGCTACCACCGGGGAGCTGTTTTTT
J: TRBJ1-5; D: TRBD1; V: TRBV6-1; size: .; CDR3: CASILGGPAGQPQHF; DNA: TGTGCCAGCATATTAGGGGGCCCGGCGGGTCAGCCCCAGCATTTT
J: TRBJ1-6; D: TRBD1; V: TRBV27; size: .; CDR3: CASSFTGADNSPLHF; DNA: TGTGCCAGCAGTTTTACAGGGGCGGATAATTCACCCCTCCACTTT
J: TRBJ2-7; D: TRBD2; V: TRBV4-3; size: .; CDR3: CASSQVGRGGPYEQYF; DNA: TGCGCCAGCAGCCAAGTAGGGAGGGGCGGTCCCTACGAGCAGTACTTC
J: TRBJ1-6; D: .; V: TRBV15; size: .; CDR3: CATSRDPGSPLHF; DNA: TGTGCCACCAGCAGAGATCCGGGTTCACCCCTCCACTTT
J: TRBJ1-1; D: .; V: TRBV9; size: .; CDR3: CASSVRSGTEAFF; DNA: TGTGCCAGCAGCGTCCGGAGTGGCACTGAAGCTTTCTTT
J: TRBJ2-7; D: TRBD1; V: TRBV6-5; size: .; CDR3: CASSRDRGTYEQYF; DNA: TGTGCCAGCAGCCGGGACAGGGGAACCTACGAGCAGTACTTC
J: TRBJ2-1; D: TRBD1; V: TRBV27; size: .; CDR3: CASTYLGGAYNEQFF; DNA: TGTGCCAGCACTTACCTAGGGGGCGCCTACAATGAGCAGTTCTTC
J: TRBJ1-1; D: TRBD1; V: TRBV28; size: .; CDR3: CASSYRGANTEAFF; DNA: TGTGCCAGCAGTTACAGGGGGGCGAACACTGAAGCTTTCTTT
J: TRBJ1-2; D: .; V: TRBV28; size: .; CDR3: CASSFSGGGGYTF; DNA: TGTGCCAGCAGTTTCTCTGGGGGAGGTGGCTACACCTTC
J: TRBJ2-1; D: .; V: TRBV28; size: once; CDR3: CASTQGGNEQFF; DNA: TGTGCCAGCACACAGGGGGGGAATGAGCAGTTCTTC
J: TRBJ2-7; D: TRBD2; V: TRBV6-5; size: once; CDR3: CASRQTGLAVEQYF; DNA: TGTGCCAGCAGGCAGACCGGACTAGCGGTCGAGCAGTACTTC
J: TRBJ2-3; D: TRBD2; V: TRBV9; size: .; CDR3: CASSVLAGGFKDTQYF; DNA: TGTGCCAGCAGCGTATTAGCGGGGGGATTTAAAGATACGCAGTATTTT
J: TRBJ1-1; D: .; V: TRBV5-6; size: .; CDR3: CASSLGAEAFF; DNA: TGTGCCAGCAGCTTGGGAGCTGAAGCTTTCTTT
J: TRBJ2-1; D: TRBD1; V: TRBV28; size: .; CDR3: CASSPDVGRGPNEQFF; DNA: TGTGCCAGCAGCCCTGACGTCGGCAGGGGGCCCAATGAGCAGTTCTTC
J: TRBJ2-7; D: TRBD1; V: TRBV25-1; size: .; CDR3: CASSVWTGGRPYEQYF; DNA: TGTGCCAGCAGTGTCTGGACAGGAGGTCGCCCCTACGAGCAGTACTTC
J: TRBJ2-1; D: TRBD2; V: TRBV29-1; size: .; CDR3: CSVGSGGYSYNEQFF; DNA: TGCAGCGTTGGTAGCGGGGGCTACTCCTACAATGAGCAGTTCTTC
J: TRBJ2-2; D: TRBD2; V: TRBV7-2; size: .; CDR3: CASSWNQRGTGELFF; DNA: TGTGCCAGCAGCTGGAACCAGCGGGGCACCGGGGAGCTGTTTTTT
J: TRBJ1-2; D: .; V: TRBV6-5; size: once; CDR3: CASSYDRNNGYTF; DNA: TGTGCCAGCAGTTACGACAGGAATAATGGCTACACCTTC
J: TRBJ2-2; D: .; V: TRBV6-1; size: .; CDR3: CASSTRRDTGELFF; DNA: TGTGCCAGCTCAACCCGGAGGGACACCGGGGAGCTGTTTTTT
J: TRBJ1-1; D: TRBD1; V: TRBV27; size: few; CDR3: CASSSGQGAMITEAFF; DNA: TGTGCCAGCAGTTCTGGACAGGGGGCTATGATCACTGAAGCTTTCTTT
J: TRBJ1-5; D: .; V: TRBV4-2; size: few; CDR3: CASSQDEGTQPQHF; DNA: TGTGCCAGCAGCCAAGACGAGGGTACACAGCCCCAGCATTTT
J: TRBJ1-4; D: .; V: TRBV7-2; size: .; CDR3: CASSFGRGKEKLFF; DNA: TGTGCCAGCAGCTTCGGGCGAGGGAAGGAAAAACTGTTTTTT
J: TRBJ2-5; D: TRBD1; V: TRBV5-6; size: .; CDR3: CASSKSGGQETQYF; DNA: TGTGCCAGCAGCAAATCAGGGGGTCAAGAGACCCAGTACTTC
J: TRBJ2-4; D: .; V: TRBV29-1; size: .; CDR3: CSFWGVQKNIQYF; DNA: TGCAGCTTCTGGGGGGTACAGAAAAACATTCAGTACTTC
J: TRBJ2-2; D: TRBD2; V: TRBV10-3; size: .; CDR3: CAIEGGENTGELFF; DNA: TGTGCCATCGAGGGAGGGGAAAACACCGGGGAGCTGTTTTTT
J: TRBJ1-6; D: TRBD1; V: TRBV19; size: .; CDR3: CASSAETGRISPLHF; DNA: TGTGCCAGTAGTGCAGAGACAGGGAGAATTTCACCCCTCCACTTT
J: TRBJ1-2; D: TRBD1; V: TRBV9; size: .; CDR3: CASSAWEWGRGRYGYTF; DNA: TGTGCCAGCAGCGCATGGGAGTGGGGCAGGGGGCGTTATGGCTACACCTTC
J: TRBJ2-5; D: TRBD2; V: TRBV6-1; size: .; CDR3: CASSEAKTSGGAGVWETQYF; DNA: TGTGCCAGCAGTGAAGCCAAGACTAGCGGGGGGGCAGGTGTGTGGGAGACCCAGTACTTC
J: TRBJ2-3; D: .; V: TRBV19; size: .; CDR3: CASSPRGAYTDTQYF; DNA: TGTGCCAGTAGCCCCCGGGGAGCCTACACAGATACGCAGTATTTT
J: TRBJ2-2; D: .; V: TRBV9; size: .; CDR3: CASSGGMNTGELFF; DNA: TGTGCCAGCAGCGGCGGGATGAACACCGGGGAGCTGTTTTTT
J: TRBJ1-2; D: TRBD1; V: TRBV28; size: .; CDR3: CASRTGAVGYGYTF; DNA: TGTGCCAGCAGAACAGGGGCGGTGGGCTATGGCTACACCTTC
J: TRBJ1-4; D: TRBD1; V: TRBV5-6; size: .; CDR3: CASSSDPRDSRPKGEKLFF; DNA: TGTGCCAGCAGCTCGGACCCCCGGGACAGCCGTCCAAAAGGAGAAAAACTGTTTTTT
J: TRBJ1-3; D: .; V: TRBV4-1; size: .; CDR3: CASSQNSWSGNTIYF; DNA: TGCGCCAGCAGCCAGAACAGTTGGTCTGGAAACACCATATATTTT
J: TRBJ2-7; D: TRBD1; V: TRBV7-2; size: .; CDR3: CASSFRDSAYEQYF; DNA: TGTGCCAGCAGCTTCCGGGACAGCGCTTACGAGCAGTACTTC